A single T cell receptor (beta chain) is shown here with its context. Its target antigen remains unknown. No qualities accompany the bases; no much larger clone lies one base away. Taken from the germline V gene, the CDR1 and CDR2 loops are SGDLS and YYNGEE. The CDR3 goes from the cysteine to the phenylalanine over 14 residues. Of all the DNA, just the CDR3 is kept, 42 bases in frame from base 1. A distance of 13 bases separates the germline ends of V and J, which lose 4 bases and 3 bases respectively. Unstimulated Tregs (CD4+CD25+CD127-), CD4+ non-Tregs (CD4+CD25-), CD4 and CD8 cells were FACS-sorted from thawed PBMCs. Blood from healthy controls was obtained either as purchased buffy coats or from healthy volunteers. Healthy control blood was processed to PBMCs with a Ficoll density gradient and then cryopreserved, whereas patient PBMCs were collected both before and after transplant. The data originate from a study of Tregs in tolerant kidney transplant recipients (dated by TCRdb to the late 2010s). Regarding the research as a whole: Before combined kidney and bone marrow transplantation, this study identified donor-specific regulatory T cells using TCRbeta sequencing and then followed those same cells after transplant. In a few healthy controls, several methods of expanding Tregs specific for an allogeneic donor were compared by TCRbeta repertoire sequencing.

For TCRbeta CDR3 sequencing, genomic DNA was extracted from sorted cells using the QIAGEN DNeasy Blood and Tissue Kit. High-throughput TCRbeta CDR3 sequencing, which included PCR amplification with bias correction and internal controls, was done commercially through immunoSEQ. The paper's processing steps were these. Unique productive TCRbeta sequences were defined by CDR3 nucleotide sequence where primers matched, otherwise by CDR3 amino acid sequence with Vbeta and Jbeta genes. To correct for sorting error, sequences found in more than one sorted population at a frequency ratio of 2:1 or less were discarded, and the remaining shared sequences were assigned to the population with the higher frequency. Donor-reactive sequences were defined as at least 5-fold expanded in CFSE-low cells versus unstimulated cells, with frequency of at least 0.01% in CFSE-low cells. Jensen-Shannon divergence calculated on the top 100 TCRbeta sequences ranked by frequency was used to measure repertoire divergence. For samples with multiple sequencing runs, sorting error was corrected separately for each run before the runs were pooled. TCRdb's version of the immuneACCESS table is confined to in-frame rearrangements and falls short of the full clone set. An unresolved V gene accounts for under half of the shortfall where checked; the remainder is of unknown origin. The DNA gave D and trimming, while V, J and clone size come from that table. This sample lists fewer than 70,000 clones; approximately 82% were detected once. Roughly 5.2% of the sample lies in the top ten.

The study at large found these results: Expanding Tregs with activated donor B cells appeared to identify the most biologically relevant and donor-specific TCRbeta repertoire. Because only a small number of patients were included, the study had limitations, and the results will need to be validated in larger populations as well as under other immunosuppression protocols. Biological reproducibility was not directly addressed, though technical replication error appeared minimal.

The rearranged segments are TRBV9 and TRBJ1-2; the D gene assignment is ambiguous. This receptor was obtained from a human donor in good health. The source material was CD4+ T cells from blood. The CDR3 protein: CASSLHAGDYGYTF. The nucleotide sequence reads TGTGCCAGCAGCCTACACGCTGGAGACTATGGCTACACCTTC.